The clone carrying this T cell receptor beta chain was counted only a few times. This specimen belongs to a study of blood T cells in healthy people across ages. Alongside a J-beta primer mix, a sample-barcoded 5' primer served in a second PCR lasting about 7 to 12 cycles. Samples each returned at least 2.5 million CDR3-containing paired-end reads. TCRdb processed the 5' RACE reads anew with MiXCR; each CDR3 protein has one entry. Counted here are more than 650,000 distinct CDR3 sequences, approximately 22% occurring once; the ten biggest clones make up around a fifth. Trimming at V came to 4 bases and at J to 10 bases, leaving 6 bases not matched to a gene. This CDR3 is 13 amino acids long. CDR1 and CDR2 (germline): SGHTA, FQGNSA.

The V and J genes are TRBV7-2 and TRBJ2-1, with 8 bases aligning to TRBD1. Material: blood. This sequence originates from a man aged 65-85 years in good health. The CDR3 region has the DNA TGTGCCAGCAGCTGGACAGGGCCAGGGGAGCAGTTCTTC. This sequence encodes CASSWTGPGEQFF.